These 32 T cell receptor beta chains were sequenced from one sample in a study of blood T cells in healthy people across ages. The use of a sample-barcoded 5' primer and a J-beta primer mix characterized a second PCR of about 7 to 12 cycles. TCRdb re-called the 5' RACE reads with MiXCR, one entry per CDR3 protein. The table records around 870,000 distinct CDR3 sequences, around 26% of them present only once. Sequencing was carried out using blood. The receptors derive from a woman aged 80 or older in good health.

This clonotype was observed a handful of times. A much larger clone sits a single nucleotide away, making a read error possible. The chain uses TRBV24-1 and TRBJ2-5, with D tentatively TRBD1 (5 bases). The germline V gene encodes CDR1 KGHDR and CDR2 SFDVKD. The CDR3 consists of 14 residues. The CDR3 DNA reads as TGTACCACCAGTGATTGGAAGGACATCGGTGCCCAGTACTTC. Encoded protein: CTTSDWKDIGAQYF.

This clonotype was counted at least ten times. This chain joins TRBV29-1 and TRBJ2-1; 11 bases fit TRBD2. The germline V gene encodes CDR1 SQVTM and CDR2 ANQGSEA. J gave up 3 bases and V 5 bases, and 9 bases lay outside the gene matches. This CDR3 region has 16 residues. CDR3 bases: TGCAGCGTTTCCCAAATAGCGGGGGGGCGCTACAATGAGCAGTTCTTC. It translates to CSVSQIAGGRYNEQFF.

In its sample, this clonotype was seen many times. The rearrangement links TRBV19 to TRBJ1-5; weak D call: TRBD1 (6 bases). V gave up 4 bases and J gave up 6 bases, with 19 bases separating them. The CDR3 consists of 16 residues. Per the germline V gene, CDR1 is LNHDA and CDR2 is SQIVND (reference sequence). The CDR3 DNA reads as TGTGCCAGTAGTACGGAGGGGCAGGGGATCGCTCAGCCCCAGCATTTT. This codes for CASSTEGQGIAQPQHF.

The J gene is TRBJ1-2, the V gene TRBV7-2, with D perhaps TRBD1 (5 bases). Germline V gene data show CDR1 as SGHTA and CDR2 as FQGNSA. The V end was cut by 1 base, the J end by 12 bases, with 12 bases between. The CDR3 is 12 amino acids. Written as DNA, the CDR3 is TGTGCCAGCAGCTTAGAAGGTGGGGGGGACACCTTC. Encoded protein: CASSLEGGGDTF.

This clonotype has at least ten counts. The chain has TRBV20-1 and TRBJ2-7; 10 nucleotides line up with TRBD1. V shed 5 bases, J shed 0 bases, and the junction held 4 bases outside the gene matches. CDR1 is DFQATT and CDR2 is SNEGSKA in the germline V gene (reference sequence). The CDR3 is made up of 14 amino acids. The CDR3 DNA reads TGCAGTGCTTGGGACAGGGGCGGCTCCTACGAGCAGTACTTC. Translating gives CSAWDRGGSYEQYF.

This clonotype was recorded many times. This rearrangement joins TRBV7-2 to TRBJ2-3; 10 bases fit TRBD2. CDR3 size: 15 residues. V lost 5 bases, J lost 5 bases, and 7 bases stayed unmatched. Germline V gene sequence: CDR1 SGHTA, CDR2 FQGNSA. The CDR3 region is CASSRLAGVGDTQYF. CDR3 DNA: TGTGCCAGCAGCAGGCTAGCGGGGGTTGGAGATACGCAGTATTTT.

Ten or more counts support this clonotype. The CDR3 sequence: CASSPTRLRDGYTF. The CDR3 DNA reads as TGCGCCAGCAGCCCGACCAGATTGAGGGATGGCTACACCTTC. The chain is built from TRBV5-1 and TRBJ1-2; no clear D gene. Between the trimmed V and J ends, which lost 4 bases and 6 bases, there was a span of 16 bases. Per the germline V gene, CDR1 is SGHRS and CDR2 is YFSETQ. The CDR3 spans 14 residues.

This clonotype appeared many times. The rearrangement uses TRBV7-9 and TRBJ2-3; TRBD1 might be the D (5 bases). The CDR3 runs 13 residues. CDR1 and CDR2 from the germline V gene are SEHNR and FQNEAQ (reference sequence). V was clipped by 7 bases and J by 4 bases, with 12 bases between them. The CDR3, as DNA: TGTGCCAGCAACAGGCAGGTAGCAGATACGCAGTATTTT. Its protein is CASNRQVADTQYF.

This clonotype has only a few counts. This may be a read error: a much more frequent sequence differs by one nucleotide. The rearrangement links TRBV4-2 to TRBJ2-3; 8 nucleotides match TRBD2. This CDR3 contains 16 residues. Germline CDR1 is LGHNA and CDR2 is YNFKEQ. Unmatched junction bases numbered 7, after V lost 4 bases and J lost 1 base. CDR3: CASSRVQTSGTDTQYF. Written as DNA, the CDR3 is TGTGCCAGCAGCCGAGTCCAGACTAGCGGCACAGATACGCAGTATTTT.

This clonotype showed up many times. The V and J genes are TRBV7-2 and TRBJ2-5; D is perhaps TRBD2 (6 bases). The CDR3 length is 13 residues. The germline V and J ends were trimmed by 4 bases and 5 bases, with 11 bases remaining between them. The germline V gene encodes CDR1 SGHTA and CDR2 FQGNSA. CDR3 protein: CASSSNGGETQYF. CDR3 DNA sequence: TGTGCCAGCAGCTCCAACGGAGGGGAGACCCAGTACTTC.

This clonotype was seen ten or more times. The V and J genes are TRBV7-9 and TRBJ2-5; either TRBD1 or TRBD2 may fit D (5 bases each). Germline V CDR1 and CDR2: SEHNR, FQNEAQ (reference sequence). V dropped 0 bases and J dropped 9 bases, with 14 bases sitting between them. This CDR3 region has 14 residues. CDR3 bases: TGTGCCAGCAGCTTAGCCCGGGGCCGTTGGGCCCAGTACTTC. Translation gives CASSLARGRWAQYF.

CDR3 sequence (DNA): TGTGCCAGTAGTATCCCGAGGGCAGGGGATAGCTCCTACAATGAGCAGTACTTC. Its translation: CASSIPRAGDSSYNEQYF. This chain joins TRBV19 and TRBJ2-1; D is perhaps TRBD1 (6 bases). The J call is in doubt because the DNA end fits TRBJ2-7 better. CDR1 is LNHDA and CDR2 is SQIVND in the germline V gene (reference sequence). This CDR3 is 18 amino acids long.

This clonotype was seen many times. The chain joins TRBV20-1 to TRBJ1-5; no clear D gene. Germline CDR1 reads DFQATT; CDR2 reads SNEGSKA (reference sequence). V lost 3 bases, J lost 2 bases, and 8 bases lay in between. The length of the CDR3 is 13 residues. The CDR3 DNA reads TGCAGTGCTAGCTTTCCGGGCAATCAGCCCCAGCATTTT. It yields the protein CSASFPGNQPQHF.

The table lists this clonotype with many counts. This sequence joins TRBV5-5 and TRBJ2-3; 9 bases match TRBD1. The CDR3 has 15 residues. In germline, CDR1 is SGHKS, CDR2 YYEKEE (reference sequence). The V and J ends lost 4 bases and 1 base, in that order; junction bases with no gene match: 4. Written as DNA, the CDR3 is TGTGCCAGCAGCGTTACAGGGGGCCGCACAGATACGCAGTATTTT. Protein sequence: CASSVTGGRTDTQYF. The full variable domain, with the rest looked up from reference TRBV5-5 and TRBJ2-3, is DAGVTQSPTHLIKTRGQQVTLRCSPISGHKSVSWYQQVLGQGPQFIFQYYEKEERGRGNFPDRFSARQFPNYSSELNVNALLLGDSALYLCASSVTGGRTDTQYFGPGTRLTVL.

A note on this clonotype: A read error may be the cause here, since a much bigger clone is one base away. CDR3 DNA sequence: TGCGTCAGCAGCATGACGCTCTCCTATGGCTACACCTTC. This codes for CVSSMTLSYGYTF. This chain connects TRBV5-1 to TRBJ1-2, with D unresolved. Germline V lookup: CDR1 SGHRS, CDR2 YFSETQ. The CDR3 extends over 13 amino acids.

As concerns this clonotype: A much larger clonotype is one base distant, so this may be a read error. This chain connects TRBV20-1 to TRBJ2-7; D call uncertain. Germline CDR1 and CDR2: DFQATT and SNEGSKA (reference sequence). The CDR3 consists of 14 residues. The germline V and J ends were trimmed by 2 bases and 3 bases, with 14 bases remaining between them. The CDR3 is CSARPIGFDYEQYF. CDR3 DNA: TGCAGTGCTAGACCTATAGGATTTGACTACGAGCAGTACTTC.

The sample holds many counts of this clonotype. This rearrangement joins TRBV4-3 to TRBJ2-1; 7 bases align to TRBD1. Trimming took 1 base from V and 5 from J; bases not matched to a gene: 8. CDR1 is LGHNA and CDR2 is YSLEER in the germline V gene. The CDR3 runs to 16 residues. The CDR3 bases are TGCGCCAGCAGCCAAGTTGGGACAGCCCCGGACAATGAGCAGTTCTTC. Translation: CASSQVGTAPDNEQFF.

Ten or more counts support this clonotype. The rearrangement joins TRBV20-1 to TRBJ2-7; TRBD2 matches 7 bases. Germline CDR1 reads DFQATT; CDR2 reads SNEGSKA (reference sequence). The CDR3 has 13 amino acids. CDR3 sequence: CRHPRGGWIEQYF. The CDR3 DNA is TGCAGACACCCCCGGGGAGGGTGGATCGAGCAGTACTTC.

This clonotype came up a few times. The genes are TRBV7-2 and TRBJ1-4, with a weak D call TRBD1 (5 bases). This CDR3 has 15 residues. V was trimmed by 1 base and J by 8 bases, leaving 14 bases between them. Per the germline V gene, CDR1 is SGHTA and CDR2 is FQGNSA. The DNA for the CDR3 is TGTGCCAGCAGCTTAGGGCGGAGGGGTGGCGAAAAACTGTTTTTT. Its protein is CASSLGRRGGEKLFF.

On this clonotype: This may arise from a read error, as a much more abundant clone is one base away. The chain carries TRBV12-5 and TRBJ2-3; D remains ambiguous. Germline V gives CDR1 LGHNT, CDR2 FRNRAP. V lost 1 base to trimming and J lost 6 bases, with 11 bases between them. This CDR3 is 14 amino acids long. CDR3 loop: CASGLGRVYDTQYF. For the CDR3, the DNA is TGTGCTAGTGGTTTGGGACGGGTATACGATACGCAGTATTTT.

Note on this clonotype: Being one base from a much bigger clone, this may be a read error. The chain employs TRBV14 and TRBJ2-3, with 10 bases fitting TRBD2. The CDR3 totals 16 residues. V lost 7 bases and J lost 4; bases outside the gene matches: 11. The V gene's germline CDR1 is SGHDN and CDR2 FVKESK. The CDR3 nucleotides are TGTGCCAGCAACCACCCAGGACTAGCGGTATCAGATACGCAGTATTTT. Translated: CASNHPGLAVSDTQYF.

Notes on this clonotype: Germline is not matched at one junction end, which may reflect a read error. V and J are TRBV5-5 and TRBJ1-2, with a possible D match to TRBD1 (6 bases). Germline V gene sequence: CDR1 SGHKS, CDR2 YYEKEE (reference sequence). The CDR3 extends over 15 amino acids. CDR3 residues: CAGRTQQGPYYGYTF. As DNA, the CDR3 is TGTGCCGGCAGAACCCAACAGGGCCCCTACTATGGCTACACCTTC.

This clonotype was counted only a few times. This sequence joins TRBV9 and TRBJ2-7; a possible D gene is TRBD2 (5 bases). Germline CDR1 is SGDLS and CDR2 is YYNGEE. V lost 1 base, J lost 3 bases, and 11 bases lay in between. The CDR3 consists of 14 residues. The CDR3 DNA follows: TGTGCCAGCAGCGTAACATCGGGGAACTACGAGCAGTACTTC. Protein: CASSVTSGNYEQYF.

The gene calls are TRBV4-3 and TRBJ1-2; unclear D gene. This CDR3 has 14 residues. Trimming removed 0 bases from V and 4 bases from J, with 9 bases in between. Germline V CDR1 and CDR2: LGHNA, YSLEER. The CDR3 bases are TGCGCCAGCAGCCAAGAAGGCAGGCCCTATGGCTACACCTTC. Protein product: CASSQEGRPYGYTF.

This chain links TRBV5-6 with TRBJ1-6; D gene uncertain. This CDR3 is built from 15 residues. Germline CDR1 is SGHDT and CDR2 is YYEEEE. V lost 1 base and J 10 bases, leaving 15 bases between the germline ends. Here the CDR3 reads CASSLLGSSGSPLHF. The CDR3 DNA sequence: TGTGCCAGCAGCTTGCTGGGGAGCTCCGGGTCACCCCTCCACTTT.

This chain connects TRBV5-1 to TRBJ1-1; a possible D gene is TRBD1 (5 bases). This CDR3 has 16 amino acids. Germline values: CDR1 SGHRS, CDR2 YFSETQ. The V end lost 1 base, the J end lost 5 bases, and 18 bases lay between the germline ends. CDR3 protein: CASSLPLDSGGTEAFF. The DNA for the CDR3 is TGCGCCAGCAGCTTGCCTCTAGACAGTGGGGGGACTGAAGCTTTCTTT.

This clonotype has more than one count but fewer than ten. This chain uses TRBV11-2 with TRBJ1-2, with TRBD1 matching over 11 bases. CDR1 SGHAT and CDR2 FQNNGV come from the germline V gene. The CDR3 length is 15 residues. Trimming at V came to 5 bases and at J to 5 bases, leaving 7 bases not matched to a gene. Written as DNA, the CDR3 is TGTGCCAGCAGCGGGACAGGGGGGAAGTCATATGGCTACACCTTC. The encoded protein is CASSGTGGKSYGYTF. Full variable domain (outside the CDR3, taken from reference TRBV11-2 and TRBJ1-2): EAGVAQSPRYKIIEKRQSVAFWCNPISGHATLYWYQQILGQGPKLLIQFQNNGVVDDSQLPKDRFSAERLKGVDSTLKIQPAKLEDSAVYLCASSGTGGKSYGYTFGSGTRLTVV.

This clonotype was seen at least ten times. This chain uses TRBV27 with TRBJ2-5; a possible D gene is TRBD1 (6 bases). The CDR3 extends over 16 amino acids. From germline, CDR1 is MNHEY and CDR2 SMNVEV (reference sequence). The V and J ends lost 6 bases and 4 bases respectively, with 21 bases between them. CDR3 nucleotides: TGTGCCAGCAGCTCTAGGGGGACCCCTGTGCGAGAGACCCAGTACTTC. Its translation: CASSSRGTPVRETQYF.

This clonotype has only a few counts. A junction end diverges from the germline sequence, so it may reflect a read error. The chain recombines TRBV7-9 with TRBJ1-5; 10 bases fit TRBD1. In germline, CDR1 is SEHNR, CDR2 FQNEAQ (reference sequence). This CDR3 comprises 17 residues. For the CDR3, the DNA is TGTGCCAACAGCTTATCCGGGACAGGGGTCTCCAATCAGCCCCAGCATTTT. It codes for CANSLSGTGVSNQPQHF.

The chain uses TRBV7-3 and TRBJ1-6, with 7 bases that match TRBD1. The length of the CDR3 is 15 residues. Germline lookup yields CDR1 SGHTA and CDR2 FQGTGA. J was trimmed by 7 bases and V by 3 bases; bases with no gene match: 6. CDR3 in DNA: TGTGCCAGCAGCTTGACAGGGAGGACCAATTCACCCCTCCACTTT. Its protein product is CASSLTGRTNSPLHF.

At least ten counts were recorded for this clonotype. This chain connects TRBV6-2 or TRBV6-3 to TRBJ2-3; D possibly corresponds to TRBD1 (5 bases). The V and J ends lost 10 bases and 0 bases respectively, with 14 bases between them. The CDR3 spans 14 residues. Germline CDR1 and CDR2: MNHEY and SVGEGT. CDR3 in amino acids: CAIHRGHSTDTQYF. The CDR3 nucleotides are TGTGCCATCCACAGAGGACATAGCACAGATACGCAGTATTTT.

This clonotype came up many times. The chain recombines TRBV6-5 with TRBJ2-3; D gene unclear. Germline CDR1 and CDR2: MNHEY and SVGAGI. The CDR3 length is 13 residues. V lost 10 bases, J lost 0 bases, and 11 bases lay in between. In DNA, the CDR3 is TGTGCCACTGCTCGGATAAGCACAGATACGCAGTATTTT. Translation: CATARISTDTQYF.